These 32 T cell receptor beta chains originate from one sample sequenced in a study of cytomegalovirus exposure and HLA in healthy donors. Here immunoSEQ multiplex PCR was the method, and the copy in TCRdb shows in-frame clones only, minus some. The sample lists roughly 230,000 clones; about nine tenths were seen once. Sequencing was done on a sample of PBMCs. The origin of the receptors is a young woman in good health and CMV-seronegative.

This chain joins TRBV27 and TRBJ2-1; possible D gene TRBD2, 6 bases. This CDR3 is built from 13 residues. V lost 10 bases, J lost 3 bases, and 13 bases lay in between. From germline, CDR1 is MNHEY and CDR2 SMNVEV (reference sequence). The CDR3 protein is CATSGLLYNEQFF. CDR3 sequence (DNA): TGTGCCACCTCGGGACTCCTCTACAATGAGCAGTTCTTC.

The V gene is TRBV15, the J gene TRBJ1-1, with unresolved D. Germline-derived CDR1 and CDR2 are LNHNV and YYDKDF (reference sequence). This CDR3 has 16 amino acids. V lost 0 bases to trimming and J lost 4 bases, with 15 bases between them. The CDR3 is CATSRDRLDVSTEAFF. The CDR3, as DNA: TGTGCCACCAGCAGAGATCGGTTGGATGTCAGCACTGAAGCTTTCTTT.

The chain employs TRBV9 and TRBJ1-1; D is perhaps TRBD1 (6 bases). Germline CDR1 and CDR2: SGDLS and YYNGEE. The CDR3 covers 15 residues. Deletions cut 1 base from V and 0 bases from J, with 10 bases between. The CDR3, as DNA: TGTGCCAGCAGCGTACAGGGGACTCTGAACACTGAAGCTTTCTTT. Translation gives CASSVQGTLNTEAFF.

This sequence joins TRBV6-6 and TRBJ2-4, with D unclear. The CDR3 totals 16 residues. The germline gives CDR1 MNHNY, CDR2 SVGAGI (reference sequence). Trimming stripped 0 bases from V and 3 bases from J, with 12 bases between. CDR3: CASSYSGFAVKNIQYF. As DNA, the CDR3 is TGTGCCAGCAGTTACTCAGGGTTCGCGGTCAAAAACATTCAGTACTTC.

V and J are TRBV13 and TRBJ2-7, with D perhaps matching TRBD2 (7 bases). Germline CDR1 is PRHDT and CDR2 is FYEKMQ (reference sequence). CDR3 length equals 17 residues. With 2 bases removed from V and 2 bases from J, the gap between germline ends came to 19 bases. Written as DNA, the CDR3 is TGTGCCAGCAGCTTATTCCAATCGGGGGGCCCCACCTACGAGCAGTACTTC. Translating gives CASSLFQSGGPTYEQYF.

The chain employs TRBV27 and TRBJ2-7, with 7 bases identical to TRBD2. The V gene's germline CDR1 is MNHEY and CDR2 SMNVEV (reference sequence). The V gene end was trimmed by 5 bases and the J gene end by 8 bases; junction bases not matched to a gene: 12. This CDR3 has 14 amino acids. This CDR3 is CASSPSAGMAKQYF. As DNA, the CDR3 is TGTGCCAGCAGTCCCTCAGCGGGAATGGCGAAGCAGTACTTC.

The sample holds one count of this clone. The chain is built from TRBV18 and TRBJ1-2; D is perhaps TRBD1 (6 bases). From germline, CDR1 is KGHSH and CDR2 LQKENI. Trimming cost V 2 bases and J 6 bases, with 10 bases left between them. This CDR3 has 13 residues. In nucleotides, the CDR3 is TGTGCCAGCTCACCAGACAGGAATAATGGCTACACCTTC. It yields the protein CASSPDRNNGYTF.

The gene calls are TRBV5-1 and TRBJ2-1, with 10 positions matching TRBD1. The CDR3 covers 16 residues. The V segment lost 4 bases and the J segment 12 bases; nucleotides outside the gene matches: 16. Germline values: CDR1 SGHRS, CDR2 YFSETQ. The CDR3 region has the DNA TGCGCCAGCAGCCGCGCCGGGACAGGGGATACATTAGGGCAGTTCTTC. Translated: CASSRAGTGDTLGQFF. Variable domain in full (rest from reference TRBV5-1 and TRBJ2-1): KAGVTQTPRYLIKTRGQQVTLSCSPISGHRSVSWYQQTPGQGLQFLFEYFSETQRNKGNFPGRFSGRQFSNSRSEMNVSTLELGDSALYLCASSRAGTGDTLGQFFGPGTRLTVL.

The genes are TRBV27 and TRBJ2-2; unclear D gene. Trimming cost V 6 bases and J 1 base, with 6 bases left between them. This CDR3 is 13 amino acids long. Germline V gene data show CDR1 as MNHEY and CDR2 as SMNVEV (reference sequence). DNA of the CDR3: TGTGCCAGCAGCCGACAGAACACCGGGGAGCTGTTTTTT. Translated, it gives CASSRQNTGELFF.

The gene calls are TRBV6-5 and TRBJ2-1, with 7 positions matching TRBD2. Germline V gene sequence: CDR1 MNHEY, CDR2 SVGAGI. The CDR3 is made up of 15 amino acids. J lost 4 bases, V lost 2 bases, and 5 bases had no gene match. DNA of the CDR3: TGTGCCAGCAGTTACGCTAGCGGTTCTTACAATGAGCAGTTCTTC. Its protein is CASSYASGSYNEQFF.

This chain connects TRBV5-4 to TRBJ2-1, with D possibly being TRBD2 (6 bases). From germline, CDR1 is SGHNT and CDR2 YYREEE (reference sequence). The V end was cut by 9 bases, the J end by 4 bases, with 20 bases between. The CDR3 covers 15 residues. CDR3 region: CATETGEVTYNEQFF. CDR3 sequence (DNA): TGTGCCACCGAGACGGGGGAGGTGACTTACAATGAGCAGTTCTTC. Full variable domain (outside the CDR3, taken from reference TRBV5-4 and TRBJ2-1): ETGVTQSPTHLIKTRGQQVTLRCSSQSGHNTVSWYQQALGQGPQFIFQYYREEENGRGNFPPRFSGLQFPNYSSELNVNALELDDSALYLCATETGEVTYNEQFFGPGTRLTVL.

The chain's CDR3 is CASSFRGLAEQFF. DNA of the CDR3: TGTGCCAGCAGTTTTCGGGGGCTGGCTGAGCAGTTCTTC. The chain has TRBV28 and TRBJ2-1; D may be TRBD1 or TRBD2 (6 bases each). V was cut by 3 bases and J by 9 bases, with 12 bases left in between. The CDR3 consists of 13 residues. In germline, CDR1 is MDHEN, CDR2 SYDVKM.

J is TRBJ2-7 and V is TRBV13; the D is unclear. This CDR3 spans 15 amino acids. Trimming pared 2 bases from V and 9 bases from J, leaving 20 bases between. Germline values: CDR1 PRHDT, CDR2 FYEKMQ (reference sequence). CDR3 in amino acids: CASSLSEAYEGGQYF. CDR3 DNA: TGTGCCAGCAGCTTATCGGAAGCCTACGAAGGTGGGCAGTACTTC.

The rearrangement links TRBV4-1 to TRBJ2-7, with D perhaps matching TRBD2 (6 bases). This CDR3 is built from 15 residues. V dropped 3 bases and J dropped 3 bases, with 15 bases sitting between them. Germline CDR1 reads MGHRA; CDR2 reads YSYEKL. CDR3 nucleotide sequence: TGCGCCAGCAGCCAGGGACTGGGCCCGGACTACGAGCAGTACTTC. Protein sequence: CASSQGLGPDYEQYF.

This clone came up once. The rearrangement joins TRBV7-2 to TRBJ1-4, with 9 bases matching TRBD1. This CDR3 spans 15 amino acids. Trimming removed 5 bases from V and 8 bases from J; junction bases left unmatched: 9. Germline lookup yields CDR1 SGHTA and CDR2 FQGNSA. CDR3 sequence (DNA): TGTGCCAGCAGCCGACGACAGGGGGTCACGGAAAAACTGTTTTTT. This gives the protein CASSRRQGVTEKLFF.

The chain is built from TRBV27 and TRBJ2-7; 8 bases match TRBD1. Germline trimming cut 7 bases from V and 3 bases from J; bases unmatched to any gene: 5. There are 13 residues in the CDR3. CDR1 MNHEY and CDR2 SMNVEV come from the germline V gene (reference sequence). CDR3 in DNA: TGTGCCAGCAAAACGGGACAGGACTACGAGCAGTACTTC. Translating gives CASKTGQDYEQYF.

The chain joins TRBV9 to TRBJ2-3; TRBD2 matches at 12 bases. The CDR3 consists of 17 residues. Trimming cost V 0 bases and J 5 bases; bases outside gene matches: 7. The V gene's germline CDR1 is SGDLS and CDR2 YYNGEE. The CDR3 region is CASSVVSSGRAIDTQYF. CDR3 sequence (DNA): TGTGCCAGCAGCGTAGTCTCTAGCGGGAGGGCCATAGATACGCAGTATTTT.

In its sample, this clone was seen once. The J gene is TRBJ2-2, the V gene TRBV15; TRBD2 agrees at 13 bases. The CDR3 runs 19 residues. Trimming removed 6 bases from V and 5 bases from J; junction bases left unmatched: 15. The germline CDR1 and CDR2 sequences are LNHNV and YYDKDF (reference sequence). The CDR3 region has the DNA TGTGCCACCAGTACCGAGGGACTAGCGGGGATGGGAGTTACCGGGGAGCTGTTTTTT. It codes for CATSTEGLAGMGVTGELFF. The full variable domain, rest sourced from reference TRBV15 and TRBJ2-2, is DAMVIQNPRYQVTQFGKPVTLSCSQTLNHNVMYWYQQKSSQAPKLLFHYYDKDFNNEADTPDNFQSRRPNTSFCFLDIRSPGLGDTAMYLCATSTEGLAGMGVTGELFFGEGSRLTVL.

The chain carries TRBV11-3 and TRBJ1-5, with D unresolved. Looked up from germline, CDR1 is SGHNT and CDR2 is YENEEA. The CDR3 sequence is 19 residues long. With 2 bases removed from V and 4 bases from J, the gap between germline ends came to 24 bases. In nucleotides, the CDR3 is TGTGCCAGCAGCTTACCCGAGTCGGTCGTCCCCCGACGGAATCAGCCCCAGCATTTT. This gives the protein CASSLPESVVPRRNQPQHF.

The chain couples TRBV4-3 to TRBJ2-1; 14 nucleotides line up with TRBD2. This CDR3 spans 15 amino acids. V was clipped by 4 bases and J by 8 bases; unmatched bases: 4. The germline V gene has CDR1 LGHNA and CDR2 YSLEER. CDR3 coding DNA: TGCGCCAGCAGCCCGGGGGGACTAGCGGGAGATGAGCAGTTCTTC. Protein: CASSPGGLAGDEQFF.

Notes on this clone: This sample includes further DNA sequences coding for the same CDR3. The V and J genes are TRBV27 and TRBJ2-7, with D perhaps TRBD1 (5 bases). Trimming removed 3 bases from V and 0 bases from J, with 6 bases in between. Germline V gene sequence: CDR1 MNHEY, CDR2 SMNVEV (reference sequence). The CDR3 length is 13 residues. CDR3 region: CASSFQGSYEQYF. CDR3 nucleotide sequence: TGTGCCAGCAGTTTTCAGGGCTCCTACGAGCAGTACTTC.

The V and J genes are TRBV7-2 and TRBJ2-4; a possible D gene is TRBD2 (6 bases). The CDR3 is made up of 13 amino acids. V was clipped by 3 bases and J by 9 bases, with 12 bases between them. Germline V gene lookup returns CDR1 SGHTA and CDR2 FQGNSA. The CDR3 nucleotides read TGTGCCAGCAGCTTGGAGGGCTATAGCATTCAGTACTTC. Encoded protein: CASSLEGYSIQYF. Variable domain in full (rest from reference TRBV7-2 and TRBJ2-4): GAGVSQSPSNKVTEKGKDVELRCDPISGHTALYWYRQSLGQGLEFLIYFQGNSAPDKSGLPSDRFSAERTGGSVSTLTIQRTQQEDSAVYLCASSLEGYSIQYFGAGTRLSVL.

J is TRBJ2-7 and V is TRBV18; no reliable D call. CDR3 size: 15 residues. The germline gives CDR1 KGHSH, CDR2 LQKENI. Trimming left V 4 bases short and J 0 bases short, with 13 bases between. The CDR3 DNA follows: TGTGCCAGCTCACGGGGTAAGCTGGGCTCCTACGAGCAGTACTTC. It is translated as CASSRGKLGSYEQYF.

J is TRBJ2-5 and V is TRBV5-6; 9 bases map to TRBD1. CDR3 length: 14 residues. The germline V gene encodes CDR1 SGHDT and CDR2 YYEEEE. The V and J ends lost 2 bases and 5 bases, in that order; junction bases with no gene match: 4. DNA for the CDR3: TGTGCCAGCAGCTTACGACAGGGGGTGGAGACCCAGTACTTC. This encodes CASSLRQGVETQYF.

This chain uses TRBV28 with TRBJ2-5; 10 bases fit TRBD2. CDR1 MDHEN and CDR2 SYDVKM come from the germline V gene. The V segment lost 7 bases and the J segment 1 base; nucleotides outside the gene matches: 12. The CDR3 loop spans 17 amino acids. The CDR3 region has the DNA TGTGCCAGCACCCTAGCGGGAGCCTCTGAGATCCAAGAGACCCAGTACTTC. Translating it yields CASTLAGASEIQETQYF.

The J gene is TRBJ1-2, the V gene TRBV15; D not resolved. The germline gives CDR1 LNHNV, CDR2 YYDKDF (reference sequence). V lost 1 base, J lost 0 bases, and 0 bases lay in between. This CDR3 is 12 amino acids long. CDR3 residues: CATSRANYGYTF. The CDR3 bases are TGTGCCACCAGCAGAGCTAACTATGGCTACACCTTC.

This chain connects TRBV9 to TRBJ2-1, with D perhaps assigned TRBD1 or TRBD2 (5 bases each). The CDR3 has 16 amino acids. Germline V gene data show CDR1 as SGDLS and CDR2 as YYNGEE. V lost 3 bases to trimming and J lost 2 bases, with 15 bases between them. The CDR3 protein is CASSAAGTAAYNEQFF. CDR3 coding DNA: TGTGCCAGCAGCGCGGCCGGGACCGCAGCCTACAATGAGCAGTTCTTC.

In DNA, the CDR3 is TGTGCCATCAGTGAGTTGACTAGCGGGATAGGAGATACGCAGTATTTT. Translated: CAISELTSGIGDTQYF. This chain uses TRBV10-3 with TRBJ2-3; 11 nucleotides agree with TRBD2. The CDR3 loop spans 16 amino acids. Trimming cost V 1 base and J 5 bases; bases outside gene matches: 5. In germline, CDR1 is ENHRY, CDR2 SYGVKD.

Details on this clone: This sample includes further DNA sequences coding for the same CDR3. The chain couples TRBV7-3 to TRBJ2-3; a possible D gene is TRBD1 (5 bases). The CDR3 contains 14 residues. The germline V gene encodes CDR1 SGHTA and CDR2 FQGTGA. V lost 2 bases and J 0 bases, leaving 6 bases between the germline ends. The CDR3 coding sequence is TGTGCCAGCAGCTTATCAGGGAGCACAGATACGCAGTATTTT. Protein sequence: CASSLSGSTDTQYF.

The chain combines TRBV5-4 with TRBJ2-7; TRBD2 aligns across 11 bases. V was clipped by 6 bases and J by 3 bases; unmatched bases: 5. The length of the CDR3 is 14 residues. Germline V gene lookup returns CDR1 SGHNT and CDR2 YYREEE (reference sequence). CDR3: CASNIAGGFYEQYF. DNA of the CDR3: TGTGCCAGCAACATAGCGGGAGGGTTCTACGAGCAGTACTTC.

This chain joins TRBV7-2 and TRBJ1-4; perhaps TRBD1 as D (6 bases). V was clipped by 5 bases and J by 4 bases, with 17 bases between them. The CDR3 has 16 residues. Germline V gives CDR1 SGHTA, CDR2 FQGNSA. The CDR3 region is CASSPNGRGLNEKLFF. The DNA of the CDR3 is TGTGCCAGCAGCCCAAACGGACGGGGGCTTAATGAAAAACTGTTTTTT.

CDR3 residues: CASMGLGGSSGGYTF. CDR3 DNA: TGTGCCAGCATGGGACTGGGGGGCTCCTCGGGAGGCTACACCTTC. This sequence joins TRBV27 and TRBJ1-2; weak D call: TRBD1 (6 bases). The germline gives CDR1 MNHEY, CDR2 SMNVEV (reference sequence). The CDR3 is 15 amino acids. V was shortened by 7 bases and J by 8 bases, with 23 bases between the two germline ends.